This TCR beta chain originates from a study of blood T cell repertoires in COVID-19. Methods used by the authors: Nucleated cell counts were estimated from reference gene primer amplification. Measured with immunoSEQ multiplex PCR; TCRdb has only the in-frame clones, and not every one. The V and J calls and clone size were taken over from that table, and D and trimming were inferred from the DNA. Here the sample spans around 260,000 clones, roughly nine tenths being singletons. This CDR3 has 15 residues. CDR1 LNHDA and CDR2 SQIVND come from the germline V gene (reference sequence). V lost 6 bases and J lost 9; bases outside the gene matches: 8.

This clonotype was sampled from a man aged 55-75 years who had recovered from COVID-19. The chain carries TRBV19 and TRBJ1-6; 10 bases agree with TRBD1. The sample taken for sequencing was peripheral blood. CDR3 protein: CASSSRDRGTSPLHF. The CDR3 nucleotides read TGTGCCAGTAGCTCCCGGGACAGGGGTACTTCACCCCTCCACTTT.